The entry below gives a single TCR beta chain sequence along with its context. The sample originates from a study of blood T cell repertoires in COVID-19. The assay was immunoSEQ multiplex PCR, and TCRdb's table has in-frame clones only and misses some. Among a few hundred thousand clones listed, around nine tenths were seen once. CDR1 is SQVTM and CDR2 is ANQGSEA in the germline V gene. This CDR3 has 13 amino acids. Trimming left V 7 bases short and J 7 bases short, with 19 bases between. Donors of Cohort 3 who recovered were those that had two negative PCRs, clearance, or symptom resolution. The genes are TRBV29-1 and TRBJ1-1; D call uncertain. This TCR was sampled from a man aged 40-49 years who had recovered from COVID-19. Sequencing was performed on PBMCs or T cells enriched from blood (not recorded which). CDR3 nucleotide sequence: TGCAGCGCCGGGTCCGCGGGCAGCGGTGAAGCTTTCTTT. This gives the protein CSAGSAGSGEAFF.